This T cell receptor (beta chain) was found in a study of blood T cell repertoires in COVID-19. The overall study: Italy, Spain and the United States were the sources of the convalescent and acute COVID-19 samples.

Produced via immunoSEQ multiplex PCR; TCRdb's table is partial and in-frame only. The profile covers over 200,000 clones, with less than 90% appearing a single time and over 1.5% taken by the ten largest. This CDR3 comprises 13 residues. Germline CDR1 and CDR2: MNHEY and SMNVEV (reference sequence). The V and J ends lost 3 bases and 1 base respectively, with 6 bases between them. This sequence was found in a man aged 35-49 years with active or convalescent COVID-19. Sequenced input: peripheral blood. The rearrangement joins TRBV27 to TRBJ1-2; D is uncertain. CDR3 coding DNA: TGTGCCAGCAGTTTGTCCATTAACTATGGCTACACCTTC. It specifies CASSLSINYGYTF.